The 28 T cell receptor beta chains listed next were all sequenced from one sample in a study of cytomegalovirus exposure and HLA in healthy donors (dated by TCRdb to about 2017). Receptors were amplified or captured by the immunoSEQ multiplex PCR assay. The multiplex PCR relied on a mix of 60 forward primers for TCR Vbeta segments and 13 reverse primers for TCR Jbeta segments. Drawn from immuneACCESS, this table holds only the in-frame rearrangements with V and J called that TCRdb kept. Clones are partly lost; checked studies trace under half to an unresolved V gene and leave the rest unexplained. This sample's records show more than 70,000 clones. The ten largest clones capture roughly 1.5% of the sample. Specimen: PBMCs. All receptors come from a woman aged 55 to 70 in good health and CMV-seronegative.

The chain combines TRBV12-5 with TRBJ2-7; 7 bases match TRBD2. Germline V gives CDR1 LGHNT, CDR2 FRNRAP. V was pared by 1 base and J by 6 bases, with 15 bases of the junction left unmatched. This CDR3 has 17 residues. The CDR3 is CASGLGEGGISLAEQYF. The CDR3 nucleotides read TGTGCTAGTGGTTTGGGGGAGGGCGGAATATCCCTGGCCGAGCAGTACTTC.

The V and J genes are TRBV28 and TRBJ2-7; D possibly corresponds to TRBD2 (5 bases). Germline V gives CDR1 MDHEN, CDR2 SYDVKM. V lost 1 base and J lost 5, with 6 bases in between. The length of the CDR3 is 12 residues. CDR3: CASSLFGNEQYF. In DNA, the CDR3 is TGTGCCAGCAGTTTATTCGGGAACGAGCAGTACTTC.

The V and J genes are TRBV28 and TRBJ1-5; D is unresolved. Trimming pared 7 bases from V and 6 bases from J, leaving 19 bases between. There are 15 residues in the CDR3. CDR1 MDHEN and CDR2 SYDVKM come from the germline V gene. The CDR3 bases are TGTGCCAGCAAAGGGAGCTCGGGAGAAGGTCAGCCCCAGCATTTT. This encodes CASKGSSGEGQPQHF.

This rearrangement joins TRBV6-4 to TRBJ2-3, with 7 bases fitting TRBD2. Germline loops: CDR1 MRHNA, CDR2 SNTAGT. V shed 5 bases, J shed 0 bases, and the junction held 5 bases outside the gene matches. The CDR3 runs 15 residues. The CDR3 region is CASSPFSGSTDTQYF. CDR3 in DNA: TGTGCCAGCAGTCCCTTTAGCGGGAGCACAGATACGCAGTATTTT.

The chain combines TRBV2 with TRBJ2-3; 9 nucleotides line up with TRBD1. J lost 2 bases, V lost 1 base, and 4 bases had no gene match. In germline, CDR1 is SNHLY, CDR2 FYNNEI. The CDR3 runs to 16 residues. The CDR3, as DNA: TGTGCCAGCAGTGAAGTGGACAGGGGATTCACAGATACGCAGTATTTT. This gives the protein CASSEVDRGFTDTQYF. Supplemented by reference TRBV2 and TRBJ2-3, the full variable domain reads EPEVTQTPSHQVTQMGQEVILRCVPISNHLYFYWYRQILGQKVEFLVSFYNNEISEKSEIFDDQFSVERPDGSNFTLKIRSTKLEDSAMYFCASSEVDRGFTDTQYFGPGTRLTVL.

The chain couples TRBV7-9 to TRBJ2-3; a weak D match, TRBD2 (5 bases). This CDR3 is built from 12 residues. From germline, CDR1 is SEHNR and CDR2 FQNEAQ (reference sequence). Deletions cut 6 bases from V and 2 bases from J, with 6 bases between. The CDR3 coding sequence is TGTGCCAGCAGAGCGGTCACAGATACGCAGTATTTT. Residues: CASRAVTDTQYF.

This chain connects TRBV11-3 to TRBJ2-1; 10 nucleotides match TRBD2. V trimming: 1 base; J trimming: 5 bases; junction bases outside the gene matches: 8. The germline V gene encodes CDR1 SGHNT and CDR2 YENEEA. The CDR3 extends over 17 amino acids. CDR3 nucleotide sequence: TGTGCCAGCAGCTTAGGCCCTAGCGGGAGTGTAAACAATGAGCAGTTCTTC. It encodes CASSLGPSGSVNNEQFF.

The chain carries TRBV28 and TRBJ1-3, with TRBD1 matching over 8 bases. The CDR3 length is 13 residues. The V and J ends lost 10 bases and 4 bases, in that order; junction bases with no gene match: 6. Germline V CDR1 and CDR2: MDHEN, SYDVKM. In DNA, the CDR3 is TGTGCCACTTGGACAGGGACAGGAAACACCATATATTTT. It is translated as CATWTGTGNTIYF. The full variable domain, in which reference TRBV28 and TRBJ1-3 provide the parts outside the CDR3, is DVKVTQSSRYLVKRTGEKVFLECVQDMDHENMFWYRQDPGLGLRLIYFSYDVKMKEKGDIPEGYSVSREKKERFSLILESASTNQTSMYLCATWTGTGNTIYFGEGSWLTVV.

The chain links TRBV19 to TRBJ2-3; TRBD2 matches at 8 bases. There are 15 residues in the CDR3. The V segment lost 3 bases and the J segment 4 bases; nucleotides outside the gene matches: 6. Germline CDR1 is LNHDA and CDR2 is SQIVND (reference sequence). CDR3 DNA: TGTGCCAGTAGTATTAATAGCGGGACCGCAGATACGCAGTATTTT. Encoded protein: CASSINSGTADTQYF.

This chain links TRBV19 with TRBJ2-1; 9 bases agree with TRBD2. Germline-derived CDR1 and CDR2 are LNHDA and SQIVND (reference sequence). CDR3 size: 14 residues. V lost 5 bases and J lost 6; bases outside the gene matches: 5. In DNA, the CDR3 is TGTGCCAGTAGTTTTGGGACTAGCTCCAATGAGCAGTTCTTC. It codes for CASSFGTSSNEQFF.

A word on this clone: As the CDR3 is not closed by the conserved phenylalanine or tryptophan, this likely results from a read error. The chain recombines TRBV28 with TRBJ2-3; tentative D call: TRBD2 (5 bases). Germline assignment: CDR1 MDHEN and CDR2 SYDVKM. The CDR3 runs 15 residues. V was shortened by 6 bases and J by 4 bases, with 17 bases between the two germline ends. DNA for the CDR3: TGTGCCAGCAGGGGCGGGTCCGAGGGCGCAGATACGCAGTATTCT. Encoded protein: CASRGGSEGADTQYS.

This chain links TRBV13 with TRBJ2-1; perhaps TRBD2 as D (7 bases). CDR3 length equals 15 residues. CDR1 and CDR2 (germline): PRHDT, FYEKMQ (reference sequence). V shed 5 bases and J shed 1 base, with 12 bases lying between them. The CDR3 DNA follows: TGTGCCAGCAGCAAAAGGGGGGGGTCCTACAATGAGCAGTTCTTC. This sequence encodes CASSKRGGSYNEQFF. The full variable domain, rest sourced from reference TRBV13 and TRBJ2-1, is AAGVIQSPRHLIKEKRETATLKCYPIPRHDTVYWYQQGPGQDPQFLISFYEKMQSDKGSIPDRFSAQQFSDYHSELNMSSLELGDSALYFCASSKRGGSYNEQFFGPGTRLTVL.

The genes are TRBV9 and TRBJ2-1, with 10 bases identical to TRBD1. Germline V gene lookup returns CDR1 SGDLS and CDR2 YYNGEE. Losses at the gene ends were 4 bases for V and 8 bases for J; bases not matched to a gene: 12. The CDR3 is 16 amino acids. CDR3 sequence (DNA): TGTGCCAGCAGCTTCTCAAGACAGGGGGCGCGGGATGAGCAGTTCTTC. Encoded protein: CASSFSRQGARDEQFF.

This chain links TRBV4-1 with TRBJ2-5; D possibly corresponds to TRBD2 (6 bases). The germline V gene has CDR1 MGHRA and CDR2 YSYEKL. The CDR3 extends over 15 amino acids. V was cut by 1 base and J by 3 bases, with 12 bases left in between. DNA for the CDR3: TGCGCCAGCAGCCAAGGCGGGGACTCCAAAGAGACCCAGTACTTC. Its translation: CASSQGGDSKETQYF.

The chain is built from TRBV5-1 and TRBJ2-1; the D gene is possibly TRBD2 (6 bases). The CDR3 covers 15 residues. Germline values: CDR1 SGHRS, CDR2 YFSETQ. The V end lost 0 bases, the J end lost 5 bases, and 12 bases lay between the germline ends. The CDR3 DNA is TGCGCCAGCAGCTTGGGACTAGGGGAAAACAATGAGCAGTTCTTC. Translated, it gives CASSLGLGENNEQFF.

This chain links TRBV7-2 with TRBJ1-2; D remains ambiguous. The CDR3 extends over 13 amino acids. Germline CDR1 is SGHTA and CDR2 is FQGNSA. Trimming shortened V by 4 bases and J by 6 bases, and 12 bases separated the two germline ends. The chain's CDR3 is CASSYYNEDGYTF. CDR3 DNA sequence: TGTGCCAGCAGCTACTACAACGAGGATGGCTACACCTTC. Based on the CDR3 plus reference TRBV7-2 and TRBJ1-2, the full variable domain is GAGVSQSPSNKVTEKGKDVELRCDPISGHTALYWYRQSLGQGLEFLIYFQGNSAPDKSGLPSDRFSAERTGGSVSTLTIQRTQQEDSAVYLCASSYYNEDGYTFGSGTRLTVV.

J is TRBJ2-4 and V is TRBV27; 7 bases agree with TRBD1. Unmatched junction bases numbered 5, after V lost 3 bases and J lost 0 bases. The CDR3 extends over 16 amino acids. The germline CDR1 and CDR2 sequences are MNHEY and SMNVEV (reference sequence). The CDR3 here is CASSLRGRLAKNIQYF. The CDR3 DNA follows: TGTGCCAGCAGTTTGAGGGGGCGCTTAGCCAAAAACATTCAGTACTTC.

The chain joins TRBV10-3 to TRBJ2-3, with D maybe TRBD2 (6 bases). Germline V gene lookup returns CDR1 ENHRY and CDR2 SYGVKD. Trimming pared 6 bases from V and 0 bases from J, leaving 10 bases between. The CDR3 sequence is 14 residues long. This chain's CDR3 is CAISHGTSTDTQYF. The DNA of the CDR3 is TGTGCCATCAGCCACGGGACTAGCACAGATACGCAGTATTTT.

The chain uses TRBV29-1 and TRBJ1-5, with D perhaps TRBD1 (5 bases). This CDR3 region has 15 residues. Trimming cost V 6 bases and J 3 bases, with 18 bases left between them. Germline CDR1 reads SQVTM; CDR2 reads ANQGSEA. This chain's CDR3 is CSVAHTRDYNQPQHF. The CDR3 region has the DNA TGCAGCGTCGCCCATACACGGGACTACAATCAGCCCCAGCATTTT.

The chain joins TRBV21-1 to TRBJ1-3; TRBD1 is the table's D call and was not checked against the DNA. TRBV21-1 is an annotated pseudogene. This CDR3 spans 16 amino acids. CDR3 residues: CASSNEQGVSGNTIYF. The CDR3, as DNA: TGTGCCAGCAGCAACGAACAGGGAGTCTCTGGAAACACCATATATTTT.

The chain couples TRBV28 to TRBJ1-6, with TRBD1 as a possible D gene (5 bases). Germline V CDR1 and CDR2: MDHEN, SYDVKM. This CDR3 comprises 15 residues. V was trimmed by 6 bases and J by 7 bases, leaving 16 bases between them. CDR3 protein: CASSDSWRANSPLHF. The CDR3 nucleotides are TGTGCCAGCAGCGACAGTTGGAGGGCCAATTCACCCCTCCACTTT.

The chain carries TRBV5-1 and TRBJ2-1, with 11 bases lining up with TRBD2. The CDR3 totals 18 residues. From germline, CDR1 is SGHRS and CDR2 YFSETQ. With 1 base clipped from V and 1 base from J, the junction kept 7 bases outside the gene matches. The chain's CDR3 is CASSLRLAGGRSYNEQFF. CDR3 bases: TGCGCCAGCAGCTTGAGGCTAGCGGGAGGTAGATCCTACAATGAGCAGTTCTTC.

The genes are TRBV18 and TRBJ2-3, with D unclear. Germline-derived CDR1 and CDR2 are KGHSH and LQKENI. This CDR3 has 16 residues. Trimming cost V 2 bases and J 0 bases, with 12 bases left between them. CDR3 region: CASSPYSLPSTDTQYF. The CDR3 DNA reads TGTGCCAGCTCACCATACTCACTCCCCAGCACAGATACGCAGTATTTT.

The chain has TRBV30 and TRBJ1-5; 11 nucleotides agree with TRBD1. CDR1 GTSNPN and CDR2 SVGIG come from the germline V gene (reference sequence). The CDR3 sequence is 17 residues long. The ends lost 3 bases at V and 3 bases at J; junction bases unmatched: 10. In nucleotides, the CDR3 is TGTGCCTGGAGGGGGACAGGGGGACGGTCATACAATCAGCCCCAGCATTTT. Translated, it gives CAWRGTGGRSYNQPQHF.

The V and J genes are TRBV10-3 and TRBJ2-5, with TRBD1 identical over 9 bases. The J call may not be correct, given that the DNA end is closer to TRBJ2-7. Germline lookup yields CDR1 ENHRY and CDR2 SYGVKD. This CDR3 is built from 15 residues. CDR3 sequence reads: CAISEGSGTGYEQYF. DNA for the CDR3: TGTGCCATCAGCGAAGGGTCCGGGACAGGGTACGAGCAGTACTTC.

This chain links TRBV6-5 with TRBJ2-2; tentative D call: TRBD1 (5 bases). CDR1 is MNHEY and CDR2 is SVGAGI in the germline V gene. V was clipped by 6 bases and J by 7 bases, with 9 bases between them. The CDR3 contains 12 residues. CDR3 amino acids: CASRQTVGELFF. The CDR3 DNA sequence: TGTGCCAGCAGGCAGACAGTCGGGGAGCTGTTTTTT.

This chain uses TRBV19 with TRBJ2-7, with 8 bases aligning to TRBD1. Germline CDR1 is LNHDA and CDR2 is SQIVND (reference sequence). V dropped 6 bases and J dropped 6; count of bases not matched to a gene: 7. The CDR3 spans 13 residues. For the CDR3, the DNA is TGTGCCAGTAGGAAGACAGGGGAACGCGAGCAGTACTTC. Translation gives CASRKTGEREQYF. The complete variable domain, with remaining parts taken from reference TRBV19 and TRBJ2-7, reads DGGITQSPKYLFRKEGQNVTLSCEQNLNHDAMYWYRQDPGQGLRLIYYSQIVNDFQKGDIAEGYSVSREKKESFPLTVTSAQKNPTAFYLCASRKTGEREQYFGPGTRLTVT.

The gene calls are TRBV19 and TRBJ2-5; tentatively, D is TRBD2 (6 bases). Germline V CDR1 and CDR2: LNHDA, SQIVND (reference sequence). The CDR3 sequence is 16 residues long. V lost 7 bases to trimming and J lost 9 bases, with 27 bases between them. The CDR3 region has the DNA TGTGCCAGTATACCCCCGGGACTGCAGTTCGATGGGGCCCAGTACTTC. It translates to CASIPPGLQFDGAQYF.